This T cell receptor beta chain comes out of a study of monozygotic twins with inflammatory bowel disease. Overall study results and limits: The inverse Simpson measure of TCRbeta diversity was lower in IBD patients than in healthy co-twins. Distinguishing T cell subtypes was not possible.

The unique tags termed UMIs, each holding a 6-nucleotide sample barcode, were added by means of template switching. TCRdb re-analyzed the 5' RACE reads; it lists each CDR3 protein once, without DNA. The sample data list over 150,000 distinct CDR3 sequences. For every donor, one blood sample of 2 to 2.5 ml was drawn. This CDR3 has 14 residues. Looked up from germline, CDR1 is SGHRS and CDR2 is YFSETQ. Turning to this clonotype: Its target is not known.

This clonotype was sampled from a human donor with ulcerative colitis or Crohn's disease, or a healthy co-twin of an affected twin (not recorded which). The chain employs TRBV5-1 and TRBJ2-7. Sequenced material: blood. The CDR3 sequence is CASSLGVTTYEQYF.